Listed here are 26 T cell receptor beta chains from one sample, sequenced in a study of OX40 agonist ivuxolimab in advanced cancers. Sequencing used immunoSEQ multiplex PCR; TCRdb keeps in-frame clones, though not all of them. This sample has around 80,000 clones; about 92% occur once, and the top ten carry approximately 8.6%. Here the sequenced sample was CD4+ or CD8+ T cells sorted from blood, taken in a trial of the OX40 agonist ivuxolimab. These receptor sequences come from an adult with an advanced solid tumor such as melanoma, head and neck, liver or kidney cancer.

This clone was observed a handful of times. The chain recombines TRBV7-9 with TRBJ1-2; D remains unclear. V lost 4 bases and J 7 bases, leaving 16 bases between the germline ends. The germline V gene encodes CDR1 SEHNR and CDR2 FQNEAQ (reference sequence). The CDR3 consists of 14 residues. The CDR3 sequence is CASSSGVLRGGYTF. The CDR3 coding sequence is TGTGCCAGCAGCTCCGGGGTTCTACGTGGTGGCTACACCTTC.

This chain connects TRBV5-1 to TRBJ2-7; D is unclear. The CDR3 is 13 amino acids. CDR1 and CDR2 from the germline V gene are SGHRS and YFSETQ. Between the trimmed V and J ends, which lost 0 bases and 2 bases, there was a span of 6 bases. The CDR3 nucleotides are TGCGCCAGCAGCTTGGCCTTGGCCTACGAGCAGTACTTC. Protein: CASSLALAYEQYF.

The rearrangement links TRBV7-9 to TRBJ1-6; no definite D call. Between the trimmed V and J ends, which lost 8 bases and 3 bases, there was a span of 8 bases. CDR3 size: 13 residues. Germline CDR1 and CDR2: SEHNR and FQNEAQ (reference sequence). The CDR3 DNA sequence: TGTGCCAGCCACAGCGACTATAATTCACCCCTCCACTTT. It encodes CASHSDYNSPLHF.

V usage is TRBV27 and J usage is TRBJ2-7; D not certain. V lost 5 bases and J lost 9, with 11 bases in between. Germline CDR1 reads MNHEY; CDR2 reads SMNVEV (reference sequence). This CDR3 spans 11 amino acids. The CDR3 here is CASSAPPVQYF. The CDR3 region has the DNA TGTGCCAGCAGTGCCCCCCCTGTGCAGTACTTC.

The gene calls are TRBV11-2 and TRBJ2-1; 9 bases are a match to TRBD2. After removal of 5 bases from V and 8 bases from J, the junction contained 16 bases not matched to a gene. CDR3 size: 17 residues. CDR1 is SGHAT, CDR2 FQNNGV, per germline. The chain's CDR3 is CASSGPSGTSLRDEQFF. The CDR3 DNA reads as TGTGCCAGCAGCGGGCCTTCCGGGACTAGCTTACGGGATGAGCAGTTCTTC.

This clone was detected once. V gene TRBV11-1 combines with J gene TRBJ2-3; 11 nucleotides match TRBD2. J was trimmed by 2 bases and V by 5 bases; bases with no gene match: 6. The CDR3 totals 16 residues. Germline-derived CDR1 and CDR2 are SGHAT and FQDESV (reference sequence). The CDR3 region has the DNA TGTGCCAGCAGCCCACTAGCGGGGGCGCACACAGATACGCAGTATTTT. It specifies CASSPLAGAHTDTQYF.

This chain joins TRBV19 and TRBJ2-5, with 8 bases lining up with TRBD1. CDR1 is LNHDA and CDR2 is SQIVND in the germline V gene (reference sequence). V lost 3 bases, J lost 5 bases, and 8 bases stayed unmatched. The CDR3 is made up of 15 amino acids. Written as DNA, the CDR3 is TGTGCCAGTAGTATTTTGCTCAGGGGGCATGAGACCCAGTACTTC. Its protein product is CASSILLRGHETQYF.

The V gene is TRBV7-6, the J gene TRBJ1-1; D perhaps matches TRBD1 (6 bases). Germline V gene data show CDR1 as SGHVS and CDR2 as FNYEAQ. The CDR3 length is 17 residues. Trimming pared 1 base from V and 1 base from J, leaving 16 bases between. The CDR3 DNA reads as TGTGCCAGCAGCTTAGTTTCGCAGGGGATAAGGAACACTGAAGCTTTCTTT. Translation gives CASSLVSQGIRNTEAFF.

This chain uses TRBV18 with TRBJ2-7; unclear D gene. The CDR3 runs 13 residues. V was cut by 0 bases and J by 2 bases, with 5 bases left in between. Germline CDR1 KGHSH, CDR2 LQKENI. CDR3 sequence: CASSPPRAYEQYF. For the CDR3, the DNA is TGTGCCAGCTCACCACCTAGGGCCTACGAGCAGTACTTC.

The rearrangement uses TRBV5-4 and TRBJ2-3; TRBD1 might be the D (5 bases). Germline V gives CDR1 SGHNT, CDR2 YYREEE (reference sequence). The CDR3 is 19 amino acids. Trimming shortened V by 0 bases and J by 6 bases, and 26 bases separated the two germline ends. CDR3 sequence: CASSLAPGLGSLPTDTQYF. The CDR3 DNA follows: TGTGCCAGCAGCTTGGCCCCAGGGTTAGGGTCCCTCCCCACGGATACGCAGTATTTT.

The V call is TRBV29-1, the J call TRBJ2-3, with D hard to call. Between the trimmed V and J ends, which lost 7 bases and 6 bases, there was a span of 8 bases. The CDR3 contains 10 residues. Germline V lookup: CDR1 SQVTM, CDR2 ANQGSEA. The CDR3 sequence is CSASRDTQYF. The CDR3 bases are TGCAGCGCCTCTAGGGATACGCAGTATTTT.

V is TRBV5-1 and J is TRBJ2-7; 7 bases match TRBD1. CDR3 length: 16 amino acids. V shed 0 bases and J 3 bases; nucleotides not matched to a gene: 9. CDR1 is SGHRS, CDR2 YFSETQ, per germline. The CDR3 bases are TGCGCCAGCAGCTTGGCCGAGGGGGCAGGGATCTACGAGCAGTACTTC. Amino acid sequence: CASSLAEGAGIYEQYF.

This rearrangement joins TRBV5-1 to TRBJ2-2; D is uncertain. Trimming stripped 0 bases from V and 6 bases from J, with 9 bases between. CDR1 is SGHRS and CDR2 is YFSETQ in the germline V gene. This CDR3 is 14 amino acids long. This CDR3 is CASSLAVAPGELFF. The CDR3 DNA follows: TGCGCCAGCAGCTTGGCCGTGGCCCCCGGGGAGCTGTTTTTT.

This sequence joins TRBV6-1 and TRBJ1-1; a weak D match, TRBD1 (5 bases). The CDR3 has 15 residues. CDR1 and CDR2 (germline): MNHNS, SASEGT. Trimming stripped 0 bases from V and 1 base from J, with 9 bases between. This chain's CDR3 is CASSEALGGNTEAFF. In nucleotides, the CDR3 is TGTGCCAGCAGTGAAGCGCTCGGGGGGAACACTGAAGCTTTCTTT.

The chain combines TRBV10-3 with TRBJ2-3; TRBD2 agrees at 9 bases. Germline V gene data show CDR1 as ENHRY and CDR2 as SYGVKD. Trimming cost V 0 bases and J 3 bases; bases outside gene matches: 10. The CDR3 sequence is 18 residues long. For the CDR3, the DNA is TGTGCCATCAGTGAGTCGTGGGATAGCGGGGGTAGAACAGATACGCAGTATTTT. It specifies CAISESWDSGGRTDTQYF.

V and J are TRBV13 and TRBJ2-7, with unresolved D. Trimming pared 0 bases from V and 4 bases from J, leaving 4 bases between. In germline, CDR1 is PRHDT, CDR2 FYEKMQ (reference sequence). CDR3 length equals 12 residues. The CDR3 protein is CASSLGLYEQYF. Written as DNA, the CDR3 is TGTGCCAGCAGCTTAGGACTTTACGAGCAGTACTTC.

This chain links TRBV13 with TRBJ2-2; the match to TRBD1 covers 8 bases. J lost 4 bases, V lost 5 bases, and 12 bases had no gene match. This CDR3 region has 17 residues. Germline V gene data show CDR1 as PRHDT and CDR2 as FYEKMQ (reference sequence). This CDR3 reads CASSPPMDREITGELFF. The CDR3 nucleotides are TGTGCCAGCAGCCCTCCCATGGACAGGGAAATCACCGGGGAGCTGTTTTTT.

The chain recombines TRBV2 with TRBJ1-3, with D possibly matching TRBD1 (5 bases). CDR3 length: 16 amino acids. The germline gives CDR1 SNHLY, CDR2 FYNNEI. The germline V and J ends were trimmed by 0 bases and 4 bases, with 13 bases remaining between them. In DNA form, the CDR3 reads TGTGCCAGCAGTGAAGCGGGTAGCAGGGCAGGAAACACCATATATTTT. This encodes CASSEAGSRAGNTIYF.

The genes are TRBV2 and TRBJ2-7, with TRBD1 identical over 9 bases. Germline values: CDR1 SNHLY, CDR2 FYNNEI. The V gene end was trimmed by 11 bases and the J gene end by 2 bases; junction bases not matched to a gene: 10. The CDR3 is 14 residues long. The CDR3 reads CAGDGQGRAYEQYF. CDR3 bases: TGTGCCGGGGACGGACAGGGGCGCGCCTACGAGCAGTACTTC.

The genes are TRBV29-1 and TRBJ2-7; D may be TRBD2 (6 bases). V was trimmed by 2 bases and J by 7 bases, leaving 18 bases between them. CDR1 is SQVTM, CDR2 ANQGSEA, per germline. The CDR3 length is 14 residues. CDR3 sequence: CSVETPGASREQYF. The CDR3 DNA follows: TGCAGCGTTGAAACTCCGGGAGCCAGCCGGGAGCAGTACTTC.

The chain uses TRBV7-2 and TRBJ1-5; perhaps TRBD1 as D (5 bases). CDR3 size: 16 residues. The V gene lost 6 bases and the J gene lost 0 bases, with 15 bases spanning the gap. Germline V gene data show CDR1 as SGHTA and CDR2 as FQGNSA. CDR3 coding DNA: TGTGCCAGCAGACTCGAAGGGGTCTATAGCAATCAGCCCCAGCATTTT. It encodes CASRLEGVYSNQPQHF.

Note on this clone: The same CDR3 can be traced to other DNA sequences in this sample. The CDR3 DNA sequence: TGTGCCAGCAGCGTAGGAGGGCTCAATGAGCAGTTCTTC. Amino acids: CASSVGGLNEQFF. The rearrangement uses TRBV9 and TRBJ2-1; weak D call: TRBD2 (5 bases). The germline V and J ends were trimmed by 0 bases and 6 bases, with 7 bases remaining between them. CDR3 size: 13 residues. The V gene's germline CDR1 is SGDLS and CDR2 YYNGEE.

CDR3 sequence: CASRLRAGTQPQHF. The CDR3 nucleotides read TGTGCAAGTCGCTTAAGGGCAGGGACTCAGCCCCAGCATTTT. The chain combines TRBV12-2 with TRBJ1-5. TRBV12-2 is noted as a pseudogene. The length of the CDR3 is 14 residues.

The genes are TRBV7-8 and TRBJ1-1; 9 bases fit TRBD1. The CDR3 runs to 15 residues. The trim removed 6 bases at V and 4 bases at J, leaving 9 bases unmatched. Germline-derived CDR1 and CDR2 are SGHVS and FQNEAQ. The CDR3 is CASRSQTGGGTEAFF. CDR3 DNA sequence: TGTGCCAGCAGATCGCAGACAGGGGGGGGCACTGAAGCTTTCTTT.

CDR3 sequence reads: CASSPAFNQPQHF. The CDR3 DNA reads TGTGCCAGCAGTCCGGCCTTCAATCAGCCCCAGCATTTT. V is TRBV6-5 and J is TRBJ1-5; D remains unclear. Per the germline V gene, CDR1 is MNHEY and CDR2 is SVGAGI. The V gene lost 5 bases and the J gene lost 3 bases, with 8 bases spanning the gap. The CDR3 is 13 amino acids.

V is TRBV4-3 and J is TRBJ2-5; 9 nucleotides match TRBD1. The germline V gene has CDR1 LGHNA and CDR2 YSLEER. The length of the CDR3 is 15 residues. Trimming cost V 1 base and J 9 bases; bases outside gene matches: 9. The CDR3 loop is CASSQADRGEGAQYF. The CDR3 DNA reads TGCGCCAGCAGCCAAGCCGACAGGGGGGAGGGGGCCCAGTACTTC.